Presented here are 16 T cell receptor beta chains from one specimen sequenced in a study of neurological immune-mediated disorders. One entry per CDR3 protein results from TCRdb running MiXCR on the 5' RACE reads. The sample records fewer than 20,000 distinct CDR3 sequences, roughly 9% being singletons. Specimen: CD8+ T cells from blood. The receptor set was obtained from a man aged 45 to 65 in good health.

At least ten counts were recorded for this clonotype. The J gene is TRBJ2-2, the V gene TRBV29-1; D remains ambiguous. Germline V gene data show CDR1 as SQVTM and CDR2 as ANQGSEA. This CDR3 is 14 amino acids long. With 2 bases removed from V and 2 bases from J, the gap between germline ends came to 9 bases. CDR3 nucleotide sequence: TGCAGCGTTGAAACCCAGCCCAACACCGGGGAGCTGTTTTTT. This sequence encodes CSVETQPNTGELFF.

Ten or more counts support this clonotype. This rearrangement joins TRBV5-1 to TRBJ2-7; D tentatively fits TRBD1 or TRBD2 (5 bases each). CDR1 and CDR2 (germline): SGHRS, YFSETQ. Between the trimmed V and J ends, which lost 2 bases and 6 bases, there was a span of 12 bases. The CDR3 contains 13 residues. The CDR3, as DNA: TGCGCCAGCAGCTTCGGGGCCTCGGGCGAGCAGTACTTC. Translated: CASSFGASGEQYF.

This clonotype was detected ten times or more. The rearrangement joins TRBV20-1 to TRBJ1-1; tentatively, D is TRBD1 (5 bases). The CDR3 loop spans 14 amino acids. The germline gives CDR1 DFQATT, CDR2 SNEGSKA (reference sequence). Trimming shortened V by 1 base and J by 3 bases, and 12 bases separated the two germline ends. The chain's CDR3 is CSARVTGDHTEAFF. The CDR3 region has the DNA TGCAGTGCTAGAGTAACAGGCGACCACACTGAAGCTTTCTTT.

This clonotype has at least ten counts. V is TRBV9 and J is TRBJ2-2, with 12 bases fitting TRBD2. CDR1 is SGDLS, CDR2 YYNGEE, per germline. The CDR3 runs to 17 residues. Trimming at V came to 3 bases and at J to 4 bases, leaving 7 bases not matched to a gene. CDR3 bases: TGTGCCAGCAGCGATCGGACTAGCGGGATCGCCACCGGGGAGCTGTTTTTT. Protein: CASSDRTSGIATGELFF.

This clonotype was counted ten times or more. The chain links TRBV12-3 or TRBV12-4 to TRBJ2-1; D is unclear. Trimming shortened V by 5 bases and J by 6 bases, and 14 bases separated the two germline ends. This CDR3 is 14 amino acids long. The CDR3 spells CASSPPWVPNEQFF. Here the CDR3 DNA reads TGTGCCAGCAGTCCTCCGTGGGTTCCCAATGAGCAGTTCTTC.

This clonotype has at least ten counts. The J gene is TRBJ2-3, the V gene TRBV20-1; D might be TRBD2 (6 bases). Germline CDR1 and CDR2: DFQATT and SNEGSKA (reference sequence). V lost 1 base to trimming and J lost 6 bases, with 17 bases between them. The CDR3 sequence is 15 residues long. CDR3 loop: CSARATGGTEDTQYF. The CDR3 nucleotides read TGCAGTGCTAGAGCCACCGGGGGAACGGAGGATACGCAGTATTTT.

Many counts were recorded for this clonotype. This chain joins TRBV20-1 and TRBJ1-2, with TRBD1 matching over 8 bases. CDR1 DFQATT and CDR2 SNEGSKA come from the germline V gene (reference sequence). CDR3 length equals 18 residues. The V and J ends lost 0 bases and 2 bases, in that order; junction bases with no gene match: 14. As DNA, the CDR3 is TGCAGTGCTAGAGATCCAAGGACAGGGAGGTCGGGGAACTATGGCTACACCTTC. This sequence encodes CSARDPRTGRSGNYGYTF.

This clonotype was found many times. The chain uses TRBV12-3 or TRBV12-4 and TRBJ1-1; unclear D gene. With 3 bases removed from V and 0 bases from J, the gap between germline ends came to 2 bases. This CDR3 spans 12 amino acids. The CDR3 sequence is CASSFLNTEAFF. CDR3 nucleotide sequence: TGTGCCAGCAGTTTCTTGAACACTGAAGCTTTCTTT.

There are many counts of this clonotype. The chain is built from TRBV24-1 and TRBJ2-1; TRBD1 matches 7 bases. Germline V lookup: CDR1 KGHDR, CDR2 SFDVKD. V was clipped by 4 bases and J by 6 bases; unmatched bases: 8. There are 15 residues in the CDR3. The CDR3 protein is CATSEKTGTVNEQFF. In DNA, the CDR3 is TGTGCCACCAGTGAAAAGACAGGGACAGTCAATGAGCAGTTCTTC.

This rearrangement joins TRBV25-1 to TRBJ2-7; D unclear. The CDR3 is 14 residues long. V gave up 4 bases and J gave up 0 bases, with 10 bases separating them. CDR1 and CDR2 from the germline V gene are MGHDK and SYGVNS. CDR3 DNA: TGTGCCAGCAGTGGAATTTCGAGCTCCTACGAGCAGTACTTC. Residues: CASSGISSSYEQYF.

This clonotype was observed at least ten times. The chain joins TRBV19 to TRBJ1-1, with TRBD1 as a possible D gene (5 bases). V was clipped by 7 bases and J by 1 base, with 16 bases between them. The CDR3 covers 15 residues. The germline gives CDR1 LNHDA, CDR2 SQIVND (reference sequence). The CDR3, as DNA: TGTGCCAGTAAGGGGCCAAAAAGAGGGAACACTGAAGCTTTCTTT. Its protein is CASKGPKRGNTEAFF.

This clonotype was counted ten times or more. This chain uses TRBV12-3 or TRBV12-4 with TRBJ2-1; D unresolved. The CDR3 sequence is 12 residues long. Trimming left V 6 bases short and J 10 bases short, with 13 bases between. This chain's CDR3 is CASSPPTLEQFF. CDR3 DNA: TGTGCCAGCAGCCCCCCGACTCTAGAGCAGTTCTTC.

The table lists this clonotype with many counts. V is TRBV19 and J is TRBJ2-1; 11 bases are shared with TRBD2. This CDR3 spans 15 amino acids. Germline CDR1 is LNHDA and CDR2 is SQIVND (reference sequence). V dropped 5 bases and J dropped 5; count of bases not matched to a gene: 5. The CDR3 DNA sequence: TGTGCCAGTAGTTCCGGGACTAGCGGTCACAATGAGCAGTTCTTC. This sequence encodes CASSSGTSGHNEQFF.

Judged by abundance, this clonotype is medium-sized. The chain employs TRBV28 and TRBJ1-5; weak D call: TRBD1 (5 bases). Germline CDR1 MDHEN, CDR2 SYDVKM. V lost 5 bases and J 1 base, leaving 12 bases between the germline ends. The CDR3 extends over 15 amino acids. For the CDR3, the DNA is TGTGCCAGCAGTCAACATCGACAGAGCAATCAGCCCCAGCATTTT. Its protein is CASSQHRQSNQPQHF.

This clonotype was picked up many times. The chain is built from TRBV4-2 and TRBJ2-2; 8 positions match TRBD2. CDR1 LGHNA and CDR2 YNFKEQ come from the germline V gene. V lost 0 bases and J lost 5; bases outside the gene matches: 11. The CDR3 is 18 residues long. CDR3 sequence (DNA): TGTGCCAGCAGCCAAGATGGACTAGCTAGGGTTGGAACCGGGGAGCTGTTTTTT. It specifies CASSQDGLARVGTGELFF.

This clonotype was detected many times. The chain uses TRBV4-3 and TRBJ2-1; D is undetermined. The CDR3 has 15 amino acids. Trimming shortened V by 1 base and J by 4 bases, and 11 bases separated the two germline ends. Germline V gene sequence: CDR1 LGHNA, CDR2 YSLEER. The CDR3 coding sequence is TGCGCCAGCAGCCAAGCGAGCGACTGGTACAATGAGCAGTTCTTC. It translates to CASSQASDWYNEQFF.